Following are 11 T cell receptor beta chains from one sample sequenced in a study of cytomegalovirus exposure and HLA in healthy donors. The primer mix had 60 Vbeta and 13 Jbeta primers. Assay: immunoSEQ multiplex PCR; the TCRdb copy retains only in-frame clones and omits some. The sample has about 110,000 clones, approximately 82% seen once. Sequencing was carried out using PBMCs. All receptors come from a man aged 30 to 45 in good health and CMV-seropositive.

This chain links TRBV7-8 with TRBJ2-5, with 8 bases matching TRBD1. Germline V gene sequence: CDR1 SGHVS, CDR2 FQNEAQ. The CDR3 totals 17 residues. Trimming removed 5 bases from V and 2 bases from J; junction bases left unmatched: 13. The CDR3 bases are TGTGCCAGCAGCATAAGACAGGGGAGAAGATCACAAGAGACCCAGTACTTC. Translating it yields CASSIRQGRRSQETQYF.

The table lists this clone with a count of one. The V gene is TRBV7-8, the J gene TRBJ1-1; a possible D gene is TRBD1 (5 bases). Trimming pared 5 bases from V and 5 bases from J, leaving 24 bases between. Germline assignment: CDR1 SGHVS and CDR2 FQNEAQ. The CDR3 runs to 17 residues. CDR3 nucleotides: TGTGCCAGCAGCCCGCTACTTGTATCCGGGGGTTGGACTGAAGCTTTCTTT. Translating gives CASSPLLVSGGWTEAFF.

The rearrangement joins TRBV2 to TRBJ2-3; 11 bases line up with TRBD2. The CDR3 length is 14 residues. V gave up 10 bases and J gave up 6 bases; unmatched junction bases: 9. Germline loops: CDR1 SNHLY, CDR2 FYNNEI. CDR3 in amino acids: CATPLASGGDTQYF. CDR3 in DNA: TGTGCCACCCCCCTGGCTAGCGGGGGGGATACGCAGTATTTT. Together with reference TRBV2 and TRBJ2-3, the CDR3 gives the full variable domain: EPEVTQTPSHQVTQMGQEVILRCVPISNHLYFYWYRQILGQKVEFLVSFYNNEISEKSEIFDDQFSVERPDGSNFTLKIRSTKLEDSAMYFCATPLASGGDTQYFGPGTRLTVL.

The genes are TRBV6-5 and TRBJ2-7; maybe TRBD1 (6 bases). Germline CDR1 MNHEY, CDR2 SVGAGI. The V gene lost 7 bases and the J gene lost 2 bases, with 18 bases spanning the gap. The CDR3 has 15 residues. CDR3 residues: CASTRTGIFPYEQYF. The DNA of the CDR3 is TGTGCCAGCACTCGTACAGGGATCTTTCCCTACGAGCAGTACTTC.

This chain connects TRBV5-4 to TRBJ2-5; no reliable D call. Trimming took 2 bases from V and 7 from J, leaving 9 bases between them. Per the germline V gene, CDR1 is SGHNT and CDR2 is YYREEE (reference sequence). The CDR3 spans 12 residues. The CDR3 nucleotides are TGTGCCAGCAGCTTACCAAGAGGGACCCAGTACTTC. It is translated as CASSLPRGTQYF. The full variable domain, rest sourced from reference TRBV5-4 and TRBJ2-5, is ETGVTQSPTHLIKTRGQQVTLRCSSQSGHNTVSWYQQALGQGPQFIFQYYREEENGRGNFPPRFSGLQFPNYSSELNVNALELDDSALYLCASSLPRGTQYFGPGTRLLVL.

V usage is TRBV15 and J usage is TRBJ1-2; D unresolved. The CDR3 sequence is 14 residues long. V was clipped by 6 bases and J by 3 bases, with 14 bases between them. Germline CDR1 LNHNV, CDR2 YYDKDF (reference sequence). The CDR3 region is CATSPLGLDYGYTF. CDR3 in DNA: TGTGCCACCAGTCCCCTGGGCTTAGACTATGGCTACACCTTC. The whole variable domain, filled in from reference TRBV15 and TRBJ1-2, reads DAMVIQNPRYQVTQFGKPVTLSCSQTLNHNVMYWYQQKSSQAPKLLFHYYDKDFNNEADTPDNFQSRRPNTSFCFLDIRSPGLGDTAMYLCATSPLGLDYGYTFGSGTRLTVV.

This clone is a singleton in its sample. Sequence at one end of the junction differs from germline and may be a read error. V and J are TRBV27 and TRBJ2-7; TRBD2 is a possible D gene (6 bases). Germline V gene lookup returns CDR1 MNHEY and CDR2 SMNVEV (reference sequence). This CDR3 is built from 15 residues. CDR3 loop: CTSSLSARGSGEQYF. CDR3 DNA: TGTACCAGCAGTTTATCGGCCCGGGGGTCGGGCGAGCAGTACTTC.

The chain combines TRBV7-8 with TRBJ2-5; D may be TRBD2 (6 bases). The length of the CDR3 is 14 residues. The ends were cut back, 4 bases at V and 2 bases at J, with 11 bases in the middle. CDR1 and CDR2 from the germline V gene are SGHVS and FQNEAQ. In DNA, the CDR3 is TGTGCCAGCAGCTCGGACTATACTCAAGAGACCCAGTACTTC. Protein sequence: CASSSDYTQETQYF.

The chain joins TRBV28 to TRBJ2-7; D ambiguous. V lost 7 bases, J lost 0 bases, and 7 bases lay in between. The CDR3 is 12 residues long. Looked up from germline, CDR1 is MDHEN and CDR2 is SYDVKM. The CDR3 DNA reads TGTGCCAGCATGGAGAGCTCCTACGAGCAGTACTTC. It codes for CASMESSYEQYF.

This clone has only a few counts. V and J are TRBV7-2 and TRBJ2-5; perhaps TRBD2 as D (6 bases). V was shortened by 7 bases and J by 5 bases, with 14 bases between the two germline ends. This CDR3 has 13 amino acids. Germline CDR1 reads SGHTA; CDR2 reads FQGNSA. The CDR3 spells CASTIPGVETQYF. Here the CDR3 DNA reads TGTGCCAGCACTATACCGGGAGTGGAGACCCAGTACTTC.

This chain uses TRBV5-1 with TRBJ2-3; D possibly corresponds to TRBD2 (5 bases). V was shortened by 4 bases and J by 0 bases, with 9 bases between the two germline ends. The CDR3 is 14 amino acids. Germline-derived CDR1 and CDR2 are SGHRS and YFSETQ. The CDR3 coding sequence is TGCGCCAGCAGCCCGGGGATGAGCACAGATACGCAGTATTTT. Its protein product is CASSPGMSTDTQYF.